The rows below give T cell receptor beta chains drawn from one sample of a study of blood T cell repertoires in COVID-19. This table comes from immunoSEQ multiplex PCR, and its TCRdb copy is limited to in-frame clones, with some not included. The repertoire includes roughly 230,000 clones, about 84% of them detected once, and around 8% sits in the top ten. Sequencing was done on a sample of peripheral blood. These receptor sequences come from a woman older than 75 with acute or convalescent COVID-19. The CDR3 runs from the conserved cysteine through the conserved F or W. Each record gives: V gene, J gene, clone size, D gene, CDR3 DNA, CDR3 protein. A D gene is named only where the DNA matches it firmly. For some rows the clone size is stated as once, few or many, or as a class when expanded; others skip it.

TRBV4-2	TRBJ2-3	-	TRBD2	TGTGCCAGCAGCCAAGATCTACTAGCGGGGGGGGGCACAGATACGCAGTATTTT	CASSQDLLAGGGTDTQYF
TRBV19	TRBJ1-2	-	TRBD1	TGTGCCAGTACCCGGGACAGGCAGAACTATGGCTACACCTTC	CASTRDRQNYGYTF
TRBV12-3/TRBV12-4	TRBJ1-1	-	-	TGTGCCAGCACAGGGGCCAACACTGAAGCTTTCTTT	CASTGANTEAFF
TRBV5-1	TRBJ1-1	few	TRBD1	TGCGCCAGCAGCAGCGCCGGGACAGAATCTGAAGCTTTCTTT	CASSSAGTESEAFF
TRBV5-4	TRBJ2-1	-	TRBD2	TGTGCCAGCAGCTTGGTAGGTAGCGGGGGGAATGAGCAGTTCTTC	CASSLVGSGGNEQFF
TRBV24-1	TRBJ2-2	-	TRBD2	TGTGCCACCAGTGATTCCAGGGCTAGCGGGAACACCGGGGAGCTGTTTTTT	CATSDSRASGNTGELFF
TRBV5-1	TRBJ1-6	once	-	TGCGCCAGCAGCTTGGATCAGTGGTCACCCCTCCACTTT	CASSLDQWSPLHF
TRBV7-2	TRBJ2-1	-	TRBD1	TGTGCCAGCAGCTACGCCGGGACAGGGTACGGTGAGCAGTTCTTC	CASSYAGTGYGEQFF
TRBV5-6	TRBJ1-6	once	-	TGTGCCAGCAGCACCGGAGGGGTCCGGTCACCCCTCCACTTT	CASSTGGVRSPLHF
TRBV29-1	TRBJ1-1	-	-	TGCAGCGTTGTCGTTACAGGGAACACTGAAGCTTTCTTT	CSVVVTGNTEAFF
TRBV7-2	TRBJ2-4	-	TRBD2	TGTGCCAGCAGCGCCCTAGCGGGCCTAGCCAAAAACATTCAGTACTTC	CASSALAGLAKNIQYF
TRBV6-1	TRBJ1-4	-	-	TGTGCCAGCAGTGACAGGGGCCCAACTAATGAAAAACTGTTTTTT	CASSDRGPTNEKLFF
TRBV21-1	TRBJ2-3	-	-	TGTGCCAGCAGCCCGAGATGTCTAGCGGGGACCACAGATACGCAGTATTTT	CASSPRCLAGTTDTQYF
TRBV10-3	TRBJ2-1	-	TRBD2	TGTGCCATCAGTGGTTGGCTAGCGGGAGGAAACGTCAATGAGCAGTTCTTC	CAISGWLAGGNVNEQFF
TRBV5-1	TRBJ2-6	few	-	TGCGCCAGTGGGCACGGGGTCTCTGGGGCCAACGTCCTGACTTTC	CASGHGVSGANVLTF
TRBV5-1	TRBJ2-5	-	TRBD1	TGCGCCAGCAGCTTGGATGGGACAGGGGACGGGGAGACCCAGTACTTC	CASSLDGTGDGETQYF
TRBV3-1/TRBV3-2	TRBJ1-4	-	-	TGTGCCAGCAGCCTGGGAGTCTATGAAAAACTGTTTTTT	CASSLGVYEKLFF
TRBV19	TRBJ1-2	-	TRBD1	TGTGCCAGTAGGTCGGGACAGGGCAATGGCTACACCTTC	CASRSGQGNGYTF
TRBV12-1	TRBJ1-2	-	-	TGTGCCAGCAGCTTTGTATTGGGACAAGAGAATGGCTACACCTTC	CASSFVLGQENGYTF
TRBV5-1	TRBJ1-1	-	-	TGCGCCAGCAGCTTGGTTAGCGCTCAGAACACTGAAGCTTTCTTT	CASSLVSAQNTEAFF
TRBV19	TRBJ1-4	-	-	TGTGCCAGTAGTATTCGGAGTGCAGAGGAAAAACTGTTTTTT	CASSIRSAEEKLFF
TRBV7-9	TRBJ2-3	-	-	TGTGCCAGCAGCCTGAGCACAGATACGCAGTATTTT	CASSLSTDTQYF
TRBV7-2	TRBJ1-5	-	TRBD1	TGTGCCAGCAGCTTAGTGGGGACAGGGCATAGCAATCAGCCCCAGCATTTT	CASSLVGTGHSNQPQHF
TRBV5-1	TRBJ1-1	-	-	TGCGCCAGCAGCTTGGTAGTGAACACTGAAGCTTTCTTT	CASSLVVNTEAFF
TRBV25-1	TRBJ1-2	-	-	TGTGCCAGCGCGGGGGTCTTGGGAGGCTACACCTTC	CASAGVLGGYTF
TRBV28	TRBJ2-3	-	TRBD2	TGTGCCAGCAGTTTAAGTACTAGCGGGAGGCTGGGACCAGATACGCAGTATTTT	CASSLSTSGRLGPDTQYF
TRBV7-2	TRBJ1-4	few	-	TGTGCCAGCAGCTTAAATATAGGAGATGGGAAACTGTTTTTT	CASSLNIGDGKLFF
TRBV6-5	TRBJ2-1	-	-	TGTGCCAGCAGTTACGGTCGGGGGGCTAGGAATGAGCAGTTCTTC	CASSYGRGARNEQFF
TRBV10-1	TRBJ2-7	-	TRBD1	TGCGCCAGCAGTGAGTCCGGGACAGCCTACGAGCAGTACTTC	CASSESGTAYEQYF
TRBV11-2	TRBJ1-3	-	TRBD1	TGTGCCAGCAGCTCGACAGGGGCAGGAAACACCATATATTTT	CASSSTGAGNTIYF
TRBV19	TRBJ2-5	-	TRBD1	TGTGCCAGTAGCCAGACAGGGGGTAACGGAGAGACCCAGTACTTC	CASSQTGGNGETQYF
TRBV19	TRBJ2-2	-	TRBD2	TGTGCCAGTAGTATAGATGGACTAGCGGGGAATGTCGGGGAGCTGTTTTTT	CASSIDGLAGNVGELFF
TRBV19	TRBJ1-2	few	-	TGTGCCAGTAGCCTTGGAGGCTATGGCTACACCTTC	CASSLGGYGYTF
TRBV7-7	TRBJ2-6	few	TRBD1	TGTGCCAGCAGCGCAGGGGGCGCTGGGGCCAACGTCCTGACTTTC	CASSAGGAGANVLTF
TRBV25-1	TRBJ1-1	-	-	TGTGCCAGCAGTGAATCTAGGGGGGGCAAGACTTTCTTT	CASSESRGGKTFF
TRBV7-3	TRBJ2-1	-	TRBD2	TGTGCCAGCAGCTTAACCGGCCTAGCGGGCCGCAATGAGCAGTTCTTC	CASSLTGLAGRNEQFF
TRBV18	TRBJ2-6	-	-	TGTGCCAGCTCACCCGAAAGCTCAGGAGGGCCCATCTCTGGGGCCAACGTCCTGACTTTC	CASSPESSGGPISGANVLTF
TRBV3-1/TRBV3-2	TRBJ1-5	-	-	TGTGCCAGCAGCCAAGCGGGGACTGTCAATCAGCCCCAGCATTTT	CASSQAGTVNQPQHF
TRBV7-6	TRBJ2-7	-	-	TGTGCCAGCAGCACTCCCAGGGACTACGAGCAGTACTTC	CASSTPRDYEQYF
TRBV6-5	TRBJ2-1	-	TRBD1	TGTGCCAGCAGTTACGGGACAGGGGAGGCGGATGAGCAGTTCTTC	CASSYGTGEADEQFF